These T cell receptor beta chains were read from a single sample in a study of CD8 T cells in Susac syndrome. TCRdb re-called the immunoSEQ multiplex PCR reads through MiXCR, storing one row per CDR3 protein. The repertoire holds around 170,000 distinct CDR3 sequences, with just under 95% as singletons. The sequencing input was CD8+ T cells from PBMCs. The receptors here all came from a human donor with Susac syndrome. Each CDR3 is given with its conserved first and last residue. Fields, in order: clone size, V gene, J gene, D gene, CDR3 protein, CDR3 DNA. The D gene is left open where the match is weak. Some rows have no size entry. The others give once, few or many, or a class for an expanded clone.

NA,TRBV4-1,TRBJ1-5,NA,CASSHSVNQPQHF,TGCGCCAGCAGCCACAGTGTAAATCAGCCCCAGCATTTT
once,TRBV24-1,TRBJ1-2,TRBD1,CATSGWTGGNYGYTF,TGTGCCACCAGTGGGTGGACAGGGGGCAACTATGGCTACACCTTC
NA,TRBV11-1,TRBJ2-7,NA,CASSHETYEQYF,TGTGCCAGCAGTCACGAGACCTACGAGCAGTACTTC
NA,TRBV27,TRBJ2-2,NA,CASSFPASGELFF,TGTGCCAGCAGTTTTCCGGCTTCCGGGGAGCTGTTTTTT
NA,TRBV12-3/TRBV12-4,TRBJ1-5,NA,CASTRVGQPQHF,TGTGCCAGCACTAGGGTCGGTCAGCCCCAGCATTTT
NA,TRBV4-1,TRBJ2-1,NA,CASSQAPPGGPSYNEQFF,TGCGCCAGCAGCCAAGCTCCACCGGGGGGCCCATCCTACAATGAGCAGTTCTTC
NA,TRBV30,TRBJ2-7,TRBD1,CAWSKGQGAFEQYF,TGTGCCTGGAGCAAAGGACAGGGGGCATTCGAGCAGTACTTC
NA,TRBV20-1,TRBJ1-1,NA,CSARGLGEAFF,TGCAGTGCTAGGGGTCTCGGTGAAGCTTTCTTT
NA,TRBV4-1,TRBJ1-1,NA,CASSQEQGYTEAFF,TGCGCCAGCAGCCAAGAACAGGGTTACACTGAAGCTTTCTTT
NA,TRBV29-1,TRBJ1-2,TRBD1,CSVLYPGQGTYGYTF,TGCAGCGTCCTTTACCCTGGACAGGGGACCTATGGCTACACCTTC
NA,TRBV7-6,TRBJ2-1,NA,CASSLEVNLHSEQFF,TGTGCCAGCAGCTTAGAGGTTAACCTCCACAGTGAGCAGTTCTTC
NA,TRBV12-3/TRBV12-4,TRBJ2-5,TRBD2,CASSRGGGLVETQYF,TGTGCCAGCAGCCGAGGGGGGGGACTAGTAGAGACCCAGTACTTC
NA,TRBV11-2,TRBJ1-1,NA,CASSLVSGNTEAFF,TGTGCCAGCAGCTTAGTATCCGGGAACACTGAAGCTTTCTTT
few,TRBV5-1,TRBJ1-1,NA,CASRNGLGTEAFF,TGCGCCAGCAGAAATGGACTCGGGACTGAAGCTTTCTTT
NA,TRBV7-9,TRBJ2-7,TRBD1,CASSHRSDRDYEQYF,TGTGCCAGCAGCCATCGATCCGACAGGGATTACGAGCAGTACTTC